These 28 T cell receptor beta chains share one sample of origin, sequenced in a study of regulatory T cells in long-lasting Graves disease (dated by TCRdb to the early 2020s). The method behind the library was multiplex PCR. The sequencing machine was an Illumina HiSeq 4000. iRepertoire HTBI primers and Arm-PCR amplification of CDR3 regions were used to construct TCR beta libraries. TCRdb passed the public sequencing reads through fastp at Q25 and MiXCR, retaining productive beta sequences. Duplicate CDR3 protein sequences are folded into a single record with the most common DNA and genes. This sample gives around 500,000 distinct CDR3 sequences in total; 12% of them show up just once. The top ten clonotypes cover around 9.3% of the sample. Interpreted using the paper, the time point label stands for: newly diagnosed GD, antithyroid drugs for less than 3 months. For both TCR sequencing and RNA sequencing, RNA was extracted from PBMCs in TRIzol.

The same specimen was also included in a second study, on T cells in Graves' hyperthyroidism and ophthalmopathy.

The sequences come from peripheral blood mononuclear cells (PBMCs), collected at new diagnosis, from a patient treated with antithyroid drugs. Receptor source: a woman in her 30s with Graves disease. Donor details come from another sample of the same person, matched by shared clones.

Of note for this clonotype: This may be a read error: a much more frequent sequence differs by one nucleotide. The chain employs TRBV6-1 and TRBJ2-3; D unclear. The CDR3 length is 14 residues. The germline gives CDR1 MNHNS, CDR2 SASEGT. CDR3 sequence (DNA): TGTGGCAGCAGAGTACAGCTAAGCACAGATACGCAGTATTTT. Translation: CGSRVQLSTDTQYF.

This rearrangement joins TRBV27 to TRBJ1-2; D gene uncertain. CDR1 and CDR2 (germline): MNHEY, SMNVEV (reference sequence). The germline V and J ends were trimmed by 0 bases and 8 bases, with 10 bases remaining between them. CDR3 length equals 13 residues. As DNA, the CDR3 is TGTGCCAGCAGTTTATCGTACGGAGGAGGCTACACCTTC. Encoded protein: CASSLSYGGGYTF.

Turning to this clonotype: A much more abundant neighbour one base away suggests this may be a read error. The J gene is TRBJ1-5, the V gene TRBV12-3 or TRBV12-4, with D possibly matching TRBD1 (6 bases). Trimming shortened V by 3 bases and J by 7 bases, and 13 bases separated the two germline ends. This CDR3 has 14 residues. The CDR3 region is CASSLWGATQPQHF. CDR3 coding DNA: TGTGCCAGCAGTTTGTGGGGGGCTACCCAGCCCCAGCATTTT.

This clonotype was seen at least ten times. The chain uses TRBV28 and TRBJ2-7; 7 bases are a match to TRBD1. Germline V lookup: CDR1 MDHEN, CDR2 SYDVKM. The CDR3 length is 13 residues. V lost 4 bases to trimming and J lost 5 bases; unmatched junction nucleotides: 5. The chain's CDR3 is CASSYDRVDEQYF. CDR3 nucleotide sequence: TGTGCCAGCAGTTACGACAGGGTGGACGAGCAGTACTTC.

In DNA form, the CDR3 reads TGCAGTGCTAGCTTAATCGGTGGGGGAAAAGAGACCCAGTACTTC. It codes for CSASLIGGGKETQYF. V usage is TRBV20-1 and J usage is TRBJ2-5, with D perhaps matching TRBD1 or TRBD2 (5 bases each). This CDR3 spans 15 amino acids. V was trimmed by 3 bases and J by 3 bases, leaving 17 bases between them. The germline V gene has CDR1 DFQATT and CDR2 SNEGSKA (reference sequence).

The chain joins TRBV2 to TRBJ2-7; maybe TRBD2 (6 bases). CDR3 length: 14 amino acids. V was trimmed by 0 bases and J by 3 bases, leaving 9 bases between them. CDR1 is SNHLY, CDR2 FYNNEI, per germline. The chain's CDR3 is CASSEAGGNYEQYF. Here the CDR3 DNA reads TGTGCCAGCAGTGAAGCGGGCGGGAACTACGAGCAGTACTTC.

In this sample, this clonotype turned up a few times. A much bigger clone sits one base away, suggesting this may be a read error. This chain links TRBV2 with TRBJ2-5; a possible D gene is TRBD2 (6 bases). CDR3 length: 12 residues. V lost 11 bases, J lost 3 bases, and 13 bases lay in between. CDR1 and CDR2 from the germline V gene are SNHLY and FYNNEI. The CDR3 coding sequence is TGTGCCGTCAGACTAGGAGAAGAGACCCAGTACTTC. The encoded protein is CAVRLGEETQYF.

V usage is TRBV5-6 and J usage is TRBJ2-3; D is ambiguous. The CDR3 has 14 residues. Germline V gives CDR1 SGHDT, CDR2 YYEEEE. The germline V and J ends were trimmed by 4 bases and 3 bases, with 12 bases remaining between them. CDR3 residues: CASSAEVVTDTQYF. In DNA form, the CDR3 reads TGTGCCAGCAGCGCCGAGGTAGTTACAGATACGCAGTATTTT.

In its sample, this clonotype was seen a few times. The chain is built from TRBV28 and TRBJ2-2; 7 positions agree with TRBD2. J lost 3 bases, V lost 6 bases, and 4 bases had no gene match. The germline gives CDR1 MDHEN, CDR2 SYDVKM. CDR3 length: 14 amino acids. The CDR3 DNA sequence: TGTGCCAGCAGCCTGGGGGGGGACACCGGGGAGCTGTTTTTT. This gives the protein CASSLGGDTGELFF.

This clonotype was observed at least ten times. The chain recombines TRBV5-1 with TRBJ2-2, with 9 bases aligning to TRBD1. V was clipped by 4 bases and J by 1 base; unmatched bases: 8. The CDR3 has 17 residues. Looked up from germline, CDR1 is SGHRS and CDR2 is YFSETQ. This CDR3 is CASSQRTGAENTGELFF. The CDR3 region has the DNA TGCGCCAGCAGCCAGAGGACAGGGGCAGAGAACACCGGGGAGCTGTTTTTT. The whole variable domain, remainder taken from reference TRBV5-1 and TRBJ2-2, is KAGVTQTPRYLIKTRGQQVTLSCSPISGHRSVSWYQQTPGQGLQFLFEYFSETQRNKGNFPGRFSGRQFSNSRSEMNVSTLELGDSALYLCASSQRTGAENTGELFFGEGSRLTVL.

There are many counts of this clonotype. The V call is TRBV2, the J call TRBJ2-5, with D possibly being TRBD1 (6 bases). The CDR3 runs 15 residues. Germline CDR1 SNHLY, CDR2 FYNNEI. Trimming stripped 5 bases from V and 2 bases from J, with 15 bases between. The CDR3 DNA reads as TGTGCCAGCAGTTCCGAGCCAGGGGCGCAAGAGACCCAGTACTTC. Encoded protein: CASSSEPGAQETQYF.

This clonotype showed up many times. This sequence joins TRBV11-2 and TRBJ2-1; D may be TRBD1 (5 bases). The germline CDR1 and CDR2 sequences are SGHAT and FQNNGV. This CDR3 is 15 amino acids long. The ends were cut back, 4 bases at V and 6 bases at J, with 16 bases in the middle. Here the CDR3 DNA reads TGTGCCAGCAGCTCAAGGACACGAGTTGGCAATGAGCAGTTCTTC. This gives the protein CASSSRTRVGNEQFF.

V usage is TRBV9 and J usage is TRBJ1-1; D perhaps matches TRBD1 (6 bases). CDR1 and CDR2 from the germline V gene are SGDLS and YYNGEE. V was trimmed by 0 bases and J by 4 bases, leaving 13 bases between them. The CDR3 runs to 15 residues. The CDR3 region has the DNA TGTGCCAGCAGCGTAGATCCACAGGGTCCCACTGAAGCTTTCTTT. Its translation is CASSVDPQGPTEAFF. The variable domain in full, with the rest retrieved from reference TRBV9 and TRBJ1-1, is DSGVTQTPKHLITATGQRVTLRCSPRSGDLSVYWYQQSLDQGLQFLIQYYNGEERAKGNILERFSAQQFPDLHSELNLSSLELGDSALYFCASSVDPQGPTEAFFGQGTRLTVV.

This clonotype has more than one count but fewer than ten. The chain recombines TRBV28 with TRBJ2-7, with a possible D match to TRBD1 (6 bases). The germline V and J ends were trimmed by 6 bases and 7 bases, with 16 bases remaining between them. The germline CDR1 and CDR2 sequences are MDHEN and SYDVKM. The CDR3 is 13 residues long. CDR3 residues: CASSRTVVREQYF. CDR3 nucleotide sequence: TGTGCCAGCAGCCGGACAGTGGTAAGGGAGCAGTACTTC. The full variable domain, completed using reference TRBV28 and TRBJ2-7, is DVKVTQSSRYLVKRTGEKVFLECVQDMDHENMFWYRQDPGLGLRLIYFSYDVKMKEKGDIPEGYSVSREKKERFSLILESASTNQTSMYLCASSRTVVREQYFGPGTRLTVT.

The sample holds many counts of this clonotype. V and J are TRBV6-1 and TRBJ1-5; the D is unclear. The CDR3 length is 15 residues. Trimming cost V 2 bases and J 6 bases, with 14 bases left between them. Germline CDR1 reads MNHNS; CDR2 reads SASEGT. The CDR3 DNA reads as TGTGCCAGCAGTGAAATGGGGAGGGTAGGTCAGCCCCAGCATTTT. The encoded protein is CASSEMGRVGQPQHF.

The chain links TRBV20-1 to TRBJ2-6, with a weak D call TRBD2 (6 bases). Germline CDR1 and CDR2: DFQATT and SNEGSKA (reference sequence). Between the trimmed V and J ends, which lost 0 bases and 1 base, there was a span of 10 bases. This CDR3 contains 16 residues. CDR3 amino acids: CSARDKEGSGANVLTF. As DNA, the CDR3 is TGCAGTGCTAGAGATAAGGAGGGTTCTGGGGCCAACGTCCTGACTTTC.

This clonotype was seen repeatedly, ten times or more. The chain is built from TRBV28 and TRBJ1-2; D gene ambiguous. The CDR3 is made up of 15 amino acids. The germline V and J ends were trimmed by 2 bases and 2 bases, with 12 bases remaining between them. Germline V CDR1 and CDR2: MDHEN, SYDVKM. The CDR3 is CASSLRAVSNYGYTF. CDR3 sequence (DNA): TGTGCCAGCAGTTTAAGGGCAGTGAGCAACTATGGCTACACCTTC.

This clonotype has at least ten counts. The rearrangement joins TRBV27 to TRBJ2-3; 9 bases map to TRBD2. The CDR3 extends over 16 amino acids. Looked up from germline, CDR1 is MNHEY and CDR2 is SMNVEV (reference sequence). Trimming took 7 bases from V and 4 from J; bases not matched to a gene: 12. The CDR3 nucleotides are TGTGCCAGCACTAGAAGGGTAGCGGGAGCGGCAGATACGCAGTATTTT. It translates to CASTRRVAGAADTQYF.

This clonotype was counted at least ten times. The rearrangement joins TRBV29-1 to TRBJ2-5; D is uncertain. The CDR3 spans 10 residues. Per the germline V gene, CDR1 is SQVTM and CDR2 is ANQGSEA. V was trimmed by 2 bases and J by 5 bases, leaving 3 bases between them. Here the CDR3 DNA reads TGCAGCGTTGAACAGGAGACCCAGTACTTC. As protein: CSVEQETQYF.

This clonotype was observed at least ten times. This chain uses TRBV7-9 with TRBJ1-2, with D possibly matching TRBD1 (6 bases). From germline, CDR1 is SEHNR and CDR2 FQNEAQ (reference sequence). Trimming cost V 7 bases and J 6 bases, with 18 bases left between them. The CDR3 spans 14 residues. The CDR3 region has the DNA TGTGCCAGCACGCCGCAGGGGATTATGGATGGCTACACCTTC. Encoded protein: CASTPQGIMDGYTF.

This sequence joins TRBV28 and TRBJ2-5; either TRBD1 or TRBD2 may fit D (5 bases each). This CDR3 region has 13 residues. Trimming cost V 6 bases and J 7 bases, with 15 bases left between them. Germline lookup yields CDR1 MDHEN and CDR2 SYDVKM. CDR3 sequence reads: CASSPGAVGTQYF. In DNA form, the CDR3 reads TGTGCCAGCAGCCCCGGGGCGGTTGGGACCCAGTACTTC.

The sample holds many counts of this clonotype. The CDR3 region is CAWERGQLEQFF. DNA for the CDR3: TGTGCCTGGGAGCGGGGACAGCTTGAGCAGTTCTTC. The rearrangement uses TRBV30 and TRBJ2-1, with D tentatively TRBD1 or TRBD2 (7 bases each). Per germline, CDR1 GTSNPN and CDR2 SVGIG (reference sequence). Trimming stripped 5 bases from V and 9 bases from J, with 14 bases between. The CDR3 extends over 12 amino acids.

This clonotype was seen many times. This CDR3 reads CASSPLAGAGSDTQYF. The DNA of the CDR3 is TGTGCCAGCAGCCCACTAGCGGGAGCGGGTTCAGATACGCAGTATTTT. The chain carries TRBV12-3 or TRBV12-4 and TRBJ2-7, with 11 bases aligning to TRBD2. The DNA end is more similar to TRBJ2-3, so the J call may be wrong. This CDR3 comprises 16 residues.

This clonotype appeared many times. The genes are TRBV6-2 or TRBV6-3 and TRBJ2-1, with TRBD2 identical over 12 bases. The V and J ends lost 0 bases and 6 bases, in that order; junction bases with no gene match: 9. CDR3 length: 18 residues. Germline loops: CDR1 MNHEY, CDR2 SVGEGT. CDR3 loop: CASSYSVLAGGLVNEQFF. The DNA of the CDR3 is TGTGCCAGCAGTTACTCGGTTCTAGCGGGAGGGCTTGTCAATGAGCAGTTCTTC.

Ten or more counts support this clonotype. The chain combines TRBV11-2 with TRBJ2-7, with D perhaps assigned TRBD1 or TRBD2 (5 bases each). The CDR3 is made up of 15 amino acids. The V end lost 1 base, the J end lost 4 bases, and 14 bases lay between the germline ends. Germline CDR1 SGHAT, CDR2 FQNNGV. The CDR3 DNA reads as TGTGCCAGCAGCTTAGTTCTGGGGACGAGTTACGAGCAGTACTTC. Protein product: CASSLVLGTSYEQYF. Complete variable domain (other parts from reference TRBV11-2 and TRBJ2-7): EAGVAQSPRYKIIEKRQSVAFWCNPISGHATLYWYQQILGQGPKLLIQFQNNGVVDDSQLPKDRFSAERLKGVDSTLKIQPAKLEDSAVYLCASSLVLGTSYEQYFGPGTRLTVT.

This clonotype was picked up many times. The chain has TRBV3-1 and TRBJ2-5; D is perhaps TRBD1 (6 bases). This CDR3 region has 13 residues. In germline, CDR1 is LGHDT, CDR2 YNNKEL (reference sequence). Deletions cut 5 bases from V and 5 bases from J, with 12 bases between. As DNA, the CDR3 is TGTGCCAGCAGCTTAAGAGGGGGTGAGACCCAGTACTTC. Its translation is CASSLRGGETQYF.

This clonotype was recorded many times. This CDR3 reads CASSSGTSTYEQYF. The CDR3 DNA is TGTGCCAGCAGTTCCGGGACTAGTACCTACGAGCAGTACTTC. V usage is TRBV28 and J usage is TRBJ2-7; 8 bases are a match to TRBD2. The CDR3 is made up of 14 amino acids. V trimming: 4 bases; J trimming: 2 bases; junction bases outside the gene matches: 4. Germline-derived CDR1 and CDR2 are MDHEN and SYDVKM.

CDR3 nucleotide sequence: TGTGCCAGTAGTAGCGGACAGGCGGCGAATTCACCCCTCCACTTT. Its protein is CASSSGQAANSPLHF. This chain uses TRBV19 with TRBJ1-6, with 7 nucleotides matching TRBD1. V shed 4 bases and J 7 bases; nucleotides not matched to a gene: 7. This CDR3 spans 15 amino acids. CDR1 and CDR2 from the germline V gene are LNHDA and SQIVND (reference sequence).